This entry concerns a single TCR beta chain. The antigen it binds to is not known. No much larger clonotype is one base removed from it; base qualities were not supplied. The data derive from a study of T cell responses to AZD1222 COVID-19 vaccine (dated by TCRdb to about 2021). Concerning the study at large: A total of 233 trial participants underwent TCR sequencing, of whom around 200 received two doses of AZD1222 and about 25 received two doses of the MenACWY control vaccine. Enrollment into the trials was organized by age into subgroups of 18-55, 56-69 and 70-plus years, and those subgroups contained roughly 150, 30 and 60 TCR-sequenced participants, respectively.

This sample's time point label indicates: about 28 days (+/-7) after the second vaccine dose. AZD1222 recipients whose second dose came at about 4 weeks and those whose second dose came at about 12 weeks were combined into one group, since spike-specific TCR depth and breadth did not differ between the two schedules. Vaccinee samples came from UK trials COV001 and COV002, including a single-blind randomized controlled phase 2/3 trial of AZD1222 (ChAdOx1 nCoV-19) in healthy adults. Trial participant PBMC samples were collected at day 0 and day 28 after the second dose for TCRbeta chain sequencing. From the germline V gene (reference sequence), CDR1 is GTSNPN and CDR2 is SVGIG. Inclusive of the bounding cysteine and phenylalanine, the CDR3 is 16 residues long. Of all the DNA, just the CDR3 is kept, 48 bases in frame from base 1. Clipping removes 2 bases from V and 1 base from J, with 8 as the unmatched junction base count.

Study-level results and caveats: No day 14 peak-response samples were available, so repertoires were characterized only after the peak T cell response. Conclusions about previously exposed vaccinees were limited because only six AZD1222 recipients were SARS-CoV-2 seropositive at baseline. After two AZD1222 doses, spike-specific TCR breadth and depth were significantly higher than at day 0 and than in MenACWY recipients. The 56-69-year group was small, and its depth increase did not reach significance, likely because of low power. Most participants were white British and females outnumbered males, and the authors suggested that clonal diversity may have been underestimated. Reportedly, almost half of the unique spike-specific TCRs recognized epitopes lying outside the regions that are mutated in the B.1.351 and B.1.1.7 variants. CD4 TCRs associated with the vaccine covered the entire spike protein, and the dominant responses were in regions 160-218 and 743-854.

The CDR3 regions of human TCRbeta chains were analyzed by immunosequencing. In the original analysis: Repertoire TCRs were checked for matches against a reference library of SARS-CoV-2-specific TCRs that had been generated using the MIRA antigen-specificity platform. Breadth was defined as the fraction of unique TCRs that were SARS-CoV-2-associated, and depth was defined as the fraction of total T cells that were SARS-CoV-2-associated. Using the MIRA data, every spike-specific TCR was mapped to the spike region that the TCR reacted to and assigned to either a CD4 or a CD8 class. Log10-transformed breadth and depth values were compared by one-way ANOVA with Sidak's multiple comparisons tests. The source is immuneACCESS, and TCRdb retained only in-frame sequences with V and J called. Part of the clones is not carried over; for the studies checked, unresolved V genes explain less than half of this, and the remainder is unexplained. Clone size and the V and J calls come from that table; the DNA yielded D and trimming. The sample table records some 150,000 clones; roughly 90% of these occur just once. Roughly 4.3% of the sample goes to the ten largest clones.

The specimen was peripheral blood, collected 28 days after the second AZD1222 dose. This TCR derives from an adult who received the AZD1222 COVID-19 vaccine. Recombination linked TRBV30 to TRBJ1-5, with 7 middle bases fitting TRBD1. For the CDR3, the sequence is CAWSRPTGLSNQPQHF. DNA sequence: TGTGCCTGGAGTCGTCCGACAGGGTTGAGCAATCAGCCCCAGCATTTT. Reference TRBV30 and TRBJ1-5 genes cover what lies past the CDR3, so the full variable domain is SQTIHQWPATLVQPVGSPLSLECTVEGTSNPNLYWYRQAAGRGLQLLFYSVGIGQISSEVPQNLSASRPQDRQFILSSKKLLLSDSGFYLCAWSRPTGLSNQPQHFGDGTRLSIL.